This record looks at one T cell receptor beta chain sequence and its context. The target antigen is unknown. Treatment: over 15 received Ad26.COV2.S at low or high dose, single or two shots; roughly 5 received placebo; per-sample allocation not given. Samples came from day 63 after the first vaccine or placebo injection. Within Boston, the person who donated was an adult of 18-55 years. Spike of the Wuhan-strain SARS-CoV-2 was expressed by an Ad26 vector, which formed the vaccine. This specimen belongs to a study of Ad26.COV2.S vaccination and SARS-CoV-2 variants. Study-level information: In the study, Ad26.COV2.S was injected intramuscularly once, or twice 56 days apart. Overall study findings and caveats: In TCR breadth and depth analyses, total T cell responses may have been underestimated.

Using immunoSEQ multiplex PCR, the repertoire was profiled, and TCRdb retains in-frame clones only, with some absent. The profile shows roughly 500,000 clones, approximately 92% of them singletons. The clonotype comes from a person between 18 and 65 years old who received the Ad26.COV2.S COVID-19 vaccine or a placebo. Sample: peripheral blood, taken in a trial of Ad26.COV2.S vaccine versus placebo.

CDR3 loop: CATSRESQGNYGYTF. CDR3 nucleotide sequence: TGTGCCACCAGCAGAGAGTCCCAGGGGAACTATGGCTACACCTTC. This sequence joins TRBV15 and TRBJ1-2; D may be TRBD1 (6 bases). Germline CDR1 LNHNV, CDR2 YYDKDF (reference sequence). This CDR3 spans 15 amino acids. Trimming left V 0 bases short and J 2 bases short, with 10 bases between.